This TCR beta chain was sequenced during a study of blood T cell repertoires in COVID-19. The CDR3 has 13 amino acids. CDR1 and CDR2 from the germline V gene are LNHDA and SQIVND (reference sequence). V was clipped by 3 bases and J by 8 bases; unmatched bases: 4. Generated by immunoSEQ multiplex PCR, the TCRdb table keeps only in-frame clones and is missing some. Among 180,000 or so clones listed, around 80% were seen once. This clonotype originated in a woman aged 80 or over with active or convalescent COVID-19. The specimen was peripheral blood. This chain uses TRBV19 with TRBJ2-1; 7 bases line up with TRBD2. CDR3 loop: CASSIWGRDEQFF. The CDR3 region has the DNA TGTGCCAGTAGTATTTGGGGGAGGGATGAGCAGTTCTTC.